This TCR beta chain was documented in a study of cytomegalovirus exposure and HLA in healthy donors. Primers for the PCR totalled 60 Vbeta and 13 Jbeta. Measured with immunoSEQ multiplex PCR; TCRdb has only the in-frame clones, and not every one. The data show about 190,000 clones, 84% seen once. Unmatched junction bases numbered 10, after V lost 1 base and J lost 7 bases. Germline assignment: CDR1 MGHRA and CDR2 YSYEKL. CDR3 length: 16 amino acids. Study results and limitations: Most subjects had HLA-A and HLA-B alleles reportedly predicted accurately by TCR beta sequences. In the analysis, some V segments, TRBV6-2 and TRBV6-3 included, were excluded as indistinguishable.

This clone was found a few times. Its specificity is unknown. This receptor was taken from a boy between 10 and 17 years old in good health and CMV-seronegative. Material for sequencing was PBMCs. The chain recombines TRBV4-1 with TRBJ2-1, with 7 bases fitting TRBD2. CDR3 amino acids: CASSQVIAGPSNEQFF. CDR3 bases: TGCGCCAGCAGCCAAGTGATAGCGGGCCCGTCGAATGAGCAGTTCTTC.